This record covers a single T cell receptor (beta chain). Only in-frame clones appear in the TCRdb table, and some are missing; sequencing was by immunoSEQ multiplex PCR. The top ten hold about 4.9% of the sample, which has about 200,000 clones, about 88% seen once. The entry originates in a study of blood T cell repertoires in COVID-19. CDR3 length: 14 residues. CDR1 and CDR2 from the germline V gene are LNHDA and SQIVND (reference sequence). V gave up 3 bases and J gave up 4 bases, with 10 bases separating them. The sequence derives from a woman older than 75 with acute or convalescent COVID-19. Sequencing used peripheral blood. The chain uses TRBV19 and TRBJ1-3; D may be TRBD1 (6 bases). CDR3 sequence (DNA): TGTGCCAGTAGTATCTCAGGGGCCGGAAACACCATATATTTT. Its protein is CASSISGAGNTIYF. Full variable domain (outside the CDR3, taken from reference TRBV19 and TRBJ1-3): DGGITQSPKYLFRKEGQNVTLSCEQNLNHDAMYWYRQDPGQGLRLIYYSQIVNDFQKGDIAEGYSVSREKKESFPLTVTSAQKNPTAFYLCASSISGAGNTIYFGEGSWLTVV.